This T cell receptor beta chain was documented in a study of shared clonotypes between healthy human individuals. The germline V and J ends were trimmed by 4 bases and 2 bases, with 12 bases remaining between them. This CDR3 has 14 amino acids. Germline values: CDR1 SEHNR, CDR2 FQNEAQ (reference sequence). Terminally differentiated effector memory CD45RA+ cells were left out of the naive CD8 fraction, which was CD45RO-negative and positively selected for CCR7. Assay execution proceeded at the deep level. Profiled with immunoSEQ multiplex PCR; TCRdb holds only in-frame clones, not every one. The data contain nearly 2 million clones, roughly 95% of them singletons. General study points: Larger estimated richness was generally recorded for naive subsets relative to memory subsets.

Comment on this clone: Antigen specificity is unknown.

Sample: naive CD8+ T cells sorted from blood. The receptor was isolated from a man aged 18-30 years in good health. V is TRBV7-9 and J is TRBJ2-7; no reliable D call. The CDR3 loop is CASSSPSRPYEQYF. CDR3 coding DNA: TGTGCCAGCAGCTCCCCGAGCAGGCCCTACGAGCAGTACTTC.